The 10 T cell receptor beta chains presented below share a single source sample, sequenced in a study of CD8 T cells in ankylosing spondylitis (dated by TCRdb to the late 2010s). The library was produced with 5' RACE. Instrument on record: Illumina HiSeq 2500. Using fastp trimming at Q25 and MiXCR clonotype assembly, TCRdb reanalyzed the public sequencing data and kept in-frame beta chains. Entries are consolidated by CDR3 protein sequence, retaining the most common genes and DNA. Here the sample has 250,000 to 350,000 distinct CDR3 sequences; around 20% occur a single time. The ten largest clonotypes hold about 3.7% of the sample. Sequencing was performed on blood, either unsorted or a sorted T cell fraction (not recorded which). The receptor set was obtained from a female donor with ankylosing spondylitis or in good health (not recorded which).

The gene calls are TRBV20-1 and TRBJ2-3, with 11 nucleotides matching TRBD2. The trim removed 5 bases at V and 3 bases at J, leaving 10 bases unmatched. Germline CDR1 and CDR2: DFQATT and SNEGSKA (reference sequence). The CDR3 is made up of 16 amino acids. CDR3 sequence: CSARRTSGWRTDTQYF. In DNA, the CDR3 is TGCAGTGCTCGGCGGACTAGCGGGTGGAGGACAGATACGCAGTATTTT.

The chain recombines TRBV29-1 with TRBJ2-7; the match to TRBD2 covers 9 bases. CDR1 is SQVTM and CDR2 is ANQGSEA in the germline V gene. J lost 4 bases, V lost 4 bases, and 2 bases had no gene match. The CDR3 extends over 12 amino acids. The CDR3 region has the DNA TGCAGCGTTGCAACTAGCGGGTACGAGCAGTACTTC. Its protein product is CSVATSGYEQYF.

In its sample, this clonotype was seen once. The V gene is TRBV9, the J gene TRBJ2-2; 10 bases are a match to TRBD1. Trimming at V came to 4 bases and at J to 1 base, leaving 10 bases not matched to a gene. This CDR3 comprises 18 residues. Germline V gene sequence: CDR1 SGDLS, CDR2 YYNGEE. The CDR3 sequence: CASSRRDRGFENTGELFF. CDR3 bases: TGTGCCAGCAGCCGCCGGGACAGGGGTTTCGAGAACACCGGGGAGCTGTTTTTT.

This clonotype was recorded a few times. The chain has TRBV5-1 and TRBJ2-1, with D possibly TRBD2 on 5 matching bases. Germline V gives CDR1 SGHRS, CDR2 YFSETQ. V was pared by 0 bases and J by 5 bases, with 9 bases between. CDR3 length: 14 residues. The CDR3 DNA sequence: TGCGCCAGCAGCTTGGCCGGACTTCACAATGAGCAGTTCTTC. Protein: CASSLAGLHNEQFF. Full variable domain (remainder filled in from reference TRBV5-1 and TRBJ2-1): KAGVTQTPRYLIKTRGQQVTLSCSPISGHRSVSWYQQTPGQGLQFLFEYFSETQRNKGNFPGRFSGRQFSNSRSEMNVSTLELGDSALYLCASSLAGLHNEQFFGPGTRLTVL.

In this sample, this clonotype turned up a few times. The J gene is TRBJ2-3, the V gene TRBV5-1; no firm D call. CDR3 length: 14 amino acids. The germline V gene encodes CDR1 SGHRS and CDR2 YFSETQ. The V gene lost 5 bases and the J gene lost 6 bases, with 16 bases spanning the gap. This CDR3 is CASREQVLTDTQYF. Here the CDR3 DNA reads TGCGCCAGCAGGGAGCAGGTTCTCACGGATACGCAGTATTTT.

The chain uses TRBV7-2 and TRBJ2-1; D unresolved. The CDR3 extends over 13 amino acids. V dropped 6 bases and J dropped 12 bases, with 18 bases sitting between them. CDR1 and CDR2 (germline): SGHTA, FQGNSA. DNA for the CDR3: TGTGCCAGCAGGCCCGCCCCCGGCTTAAGGCAGTTCTTC. Amino acid sequence: CASRPAPGLRQFF. The full variable domain, completed using reference TRBV7-2 and TRBJ2-1, is GAGVSQSPSNKVTEKGKDVELRCDPISGHTALYWYRQSLGQGLEFLIYFQGNSAPDKSGLPSDRFSAERTGGSVSTLTIQRTQQEDSAVYLCASRPAPGLRQFFGPGTRLTVL.

This clonotype was found a few times. The V and J genes are TRBV12-3 or TRBV12-4 and TRBJ2-7; TRBD2 is a possible D gene (7 bases). This CDR3 has 13 residues. V lost 6 bases and J lost 6, with 15 bases in between. CDR3 residues: CASSLGGPGEQYF. CDR3 DNA: TGTGCCAGCAGCCTGGGGGGGCCGGGCGAGCAGTACTTC.

This clonotype was counted a few times. The rearrangement links TRBV18 to TRBJ2-7, with D unresolved. Trimming cost V 0 bases and J 2 bases, with 20 bases left between them. The CDR3 covers 18 residues. The germline CDR1 and CDR2 sequences are KGHSH and LQKENI. Here the CDR3 reads CASSPPISSRSFTYEQYF. The CDR3 DNA reads as TGTGCCAGCTCACCACCGATCTCGTCCCGAAGTTTTACCTACGAGCAGTACTTC. Variable domain in full (rest from reference TRBV18 and TRBJ2-7): NAGVMQNPRHLVRRRGQEARLRCSPMKGHSHVYWYRQLPEEGLKFMVYLQKENIIDESGMPKERFSAEFPKEGPSILRIQQVVRGDSAAYFCASSPPISSRSFTYEQYFGPGTRLTVT.

This clonotype was seen repeatedly, ten times or more. V is TRBV12-3 or TRBV12-4 and J is TRBJ1-2; D may be TRBD1 (6 bases). The CDR3 runs 12 residues. V was pared by 5 bases and J by 8 bases, with 12 bases between. The CDR3 here is CASSKQGSGYTF. CDR3 bases: TGTGCCAGCAGTAAACAGGGAAGCGGCTACACCTTC.

This clonotype turned up a few times. The rearrangement links TRBV6-1 to TRBJ2-1; 8 bases align to TRBD1. The V segment lost 10 bases and the J segment 9 bases; nucleotides outside the gene matches: 17. The CDR3 consists of 15 residues. From germline, CDR1 is MNHNS and CDR2 SASEGT. The CDR3: CATSLGRGLGSEQFF. The CDR3 bases are TGTGCCACCTCTCTTGGCAGGGGGCTAGGGAGTGAGCAGTTCTTC.